This record looks at one TCR beta chain sequence and its context. Its antigen is currently unknown. TCRdb itself ran the 5' RACE reads through MiXCR, one entry per CDR3 protein. The sample consists of around 960,000 distinct CDR3 sequences, more than 9% of them appearing once. This entry comes from a study of identical twins. General observations from the study: Shared out-of-frame alpha sequences (those common to twins) showed excess low generation probability.

CDR3 length: 12 residues. The ends were cut back, 4 bases at V and 6 bases at J, with 6 bases in the middle. Germline values: CDR1 MGHRA, CDR2 YSYEKL. These same records also appear under a second study, on yellow fever vaccine responses in identical twins.

The rearrangement links TRBV4-1 to TRBJ2-2, with TRBD1 as a possible D gene (6 bases). Sequenced material: PBMCs. The receptor was isolated from a woman aged 18-29 years in good health. The CDR3 DNA reads as TGCGCCAGCAGCCGACAGGCCGGGGAGCTGTTTTTT. Amino acid sequence: CASSRQAGELFF.